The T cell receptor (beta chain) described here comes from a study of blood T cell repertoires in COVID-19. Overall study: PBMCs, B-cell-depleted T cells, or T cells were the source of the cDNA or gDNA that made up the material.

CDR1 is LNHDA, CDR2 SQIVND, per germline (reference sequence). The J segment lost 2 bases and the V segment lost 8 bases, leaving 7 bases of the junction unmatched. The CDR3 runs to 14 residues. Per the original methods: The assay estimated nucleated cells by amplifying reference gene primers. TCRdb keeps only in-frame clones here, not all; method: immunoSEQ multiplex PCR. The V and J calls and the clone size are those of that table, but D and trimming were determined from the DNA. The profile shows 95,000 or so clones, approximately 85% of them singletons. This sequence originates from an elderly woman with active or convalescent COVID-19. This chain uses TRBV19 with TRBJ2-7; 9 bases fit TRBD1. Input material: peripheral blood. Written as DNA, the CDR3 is TGTGCCAGTTCCTTCGGGGACAGGGCCTACGAGCAGTACTTC. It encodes CASSFGDRAYEQYF.